Sequencing of this T cell receptor (beta chain) was carried out in a study of T cells after posttransplantation cyclophosphamide. This clone has just a few counts. The protocol was immunoSEQ multiplex PCR, while the TCRdb copy is restricted to in-frame clones and leaves out a portion. The profile covers about 12,000 clones, none occurring a single time. The CDR3 totals 13 residues. Per the germline V gene, CDR1 is SQVTM and CDR2 is ANQGSEA. V gave up 1 base and J gave up 2 bases; unmatched junction bases: 1. Treatment was busulfan-fludarabine conditioning, a marrow graft, and cyclophosphamide on days +3 and +4.

The material sequenced was PBMCs, taken after allogeneic stem cell transplant with posttransplant cyclophosphamide. The genes are TRBV29-1 and TRBJ1-2; 7 bases align to TRBD1. The receptor's source is a female patient aged 40-49 years who received an allogeneic stem cell transplant from a related donor, was CMV-positive, and had acute GVHD only. Some T cells may have come from the graft donor. CDR3 DNA: TGCAGCGTTGAAGCGACAGGGAACTATGGCTACACCTTC. It translates to CSVEATGNYGYTF.